A selection of T cell receptor beta chains follows, all from one sample in a study of T cells in Graves' hyperthyroidism and ophthalmopathy. TCRdb itself ran the multiplex PCR reads through MiXCR, one entry per CDR3 protein. The sample includes approximately 400,000 distinct CDR3 sequences, over 12% seen only once; the top ten take approximately 29%. Sequencing used blood. Source of these receptors: a man between 50 and 59 years old with Graves' ophthalmopathy. CDR3s include the opening cysteine and the closing phenylalanine or tryptophan.

J	V	CDR3
TRBJ2-7	TRBV7-7	CASSLASDYEQYF
TRBJ2-7	TRBV29-1	CSVVGQGAQYEQYF
TRBJ2-2	TRBV20-1	CSAELAANTGELFF
TRBJ1-1	TRBV29-1	CSVEEGGDVAFF
TRBJ2-1	TRBV5-1	CASSFAGASYNEQFF
TRBJ2-1	TRBV28	CASSLIAPGDNEQFF
TRBJ2-7	TRBV12-3/TRBV12-4	CASSFGDEVYEQYF
TRBJ2-1	TRBV12-5	CASGFVGRTYNEQFF
TRBJ2-5	TRBV7-9	CASSRLAGGYETQYF
TRBJ2-5	TRBV20-1	CSARGSGSETQYF
TRBJ1-1	TRBV7-9	CASSQKRDTEAFF
TRBJ2-1	TRBV27	CASSFGAGGLNEQFF
TRBJ1-6	TRBV6-5	CASSYGRQIAYNSPLHF
TRBJ1-1	TRBV9	CASSVEGGEAFF
TRBJ2-3	TRBV5-1	CASSAGLAAGDTQYF
TRBJ2-2	TRBV6-7	CASSQRTSGRAYEAGELFF
TRBJ1-2	TRBV12-3/TRBV12-4	CASSSAYGYTF
TRBJ2-1	TRBV2	CASSEGQGLEQFF
TRBJ2-3	TRBV7-8	CASSLVAGLSTDTQYF
TRBJ1-1	TRBV20-1	CSATSTNTEAFF
TRBJ1-6	TRBV30	CALGGSPLHF
TRBJ2-7	TRBV20-1	CSASPGQVSYEQYF
TRBJ1-1	TRBV28	CASSFPRQRSPNTEAFF
TRBJ1-2	TRBV29-1	CSVARQGVYGYTF
TRBJ2-7	TRBV20-1	CSADLYEQYF
TRBJ2-1	TRBV27	CASSFVGLAVPKQFF
TRBJ2-7	TRBV28	CASSFQGYEQYF
TRBJ2-1	TRBV2	CASNLRGVTEQFF
TRBJ2-3	TRBV3-1	CASSHGAGRTDTQYF
TRBJ2-3	TRBV20-1	CSAVTGTGSDTQYF
TRBJ1-6	TRBV5-4	CASSPGQGTINSPLHF
TRBJ2-1	TRBV10-3	CAISAGLALSGEQFF
TRBJ2-2	TRBV5-4	CASSPFASGSRELFF
TRBJ1-2	TRBV10-3	CAIGPTQNYGYTF
TRBJ2-7	TRBV5-6	CASSLAEDSMAYEQYF
TRBJ2-5	TRBV12-5	CASGSGGQETQYF
TRBJ2-1	TRBV10-3	CAISESAGRSSYNEQFF
TRBJ2-2	TRBV29-1	CSVAQLAGGGGELFF
TRBJ1-5	TRBV20-1	CSANPSSRGRNQPQHF
TRBJ2-7	TRBV18	CASSPVMGGRALEQYF
TRBJ1-1	TRBV29-1	CSVAGGGKTEAFF
TRBJ2-4	TRBV2	CASSGALAGGLEDIQYF
TRBJ2-7	TRBV5-5	CASSWDLSYEQYF
TRBJ2-7	TRBV6-2/TRBV6-3	CASRERGRTYEQYF
TRBJ1-3	TRBV30	CAWSGHRSPVSGNTIYF
TRBJ1-2	TRBV30	CAWHLQGRNYGYTF
TRBJ2-3	TRBV6-1	CASRVSGSWDTITDTQYF
TRBJ2-4	TRBV28	CASRSGGARAKNIQYF
TRBJ2-3	TRBV7-2	CASRSLLAGGGTDTQYF
TRBJ1-3	TRBV5-5	CASSLGDPAGAGGNTIYF
TRBJ2-2	TRBV7-9	CASSRRRANTGELLF
TRBJ2-1	TRBV24-1	CATSDDRGYNEQFF
TRBJ2-4	TRBV6-5	CASSFSGTGNIQYF